This T cell receptor beta chain was obtained from a study of T-cell memory formation after mild COVID-19. Study-wide context: Clusters of TCRs were largely donor specific.

TCR alpha and TCR beta cDNA libraries carrying sample barcodes and UMIs came from 5'RACE with constant-segment primers. In TCRdb, the 5' RACE reads were re-called with MiXCR into one record per CDR3 protein. Here the sample spans hundreds of thousands of distinct CDR3 sequences, about an eighth being singletons. Only a few counts were recorded for this clonotype. Looked up from germline, CDR1 is MNHNS and CDR2 is SASEGT. Between the trimmed V and J ends, which lost 7 bases and 4 bases, there was a span of 22 bases. This CDR3 contains 16 residues. Sequencing was done on a sample of PBMCs or a T cell subset sorted from them (not recorded which). The chain recombines TRBV6-1 with TRBJ1-1, with a tentative D call TRBD1 (5 bases). This clonotype was sampled from a man younger than 35 who had mild COVID-19 (a few samples of this study predate the infection). Cell type and time point are not known. CDR3 sequence: CASTRAGLPGGTEAFF. In DNA form, the CDR3 reads TGTGCCAGCACCCGGGCCGGACTCCCCGGGGGCACTGAAGCTTTCTTT.